This T cell receptor (beta chain) was recorded in a study of response to subunit inactivated influenza vaccine. General observations from the study: Each seasonal influenza vaccination recruits few new T cells, the authors suggested.

To note about this clonotype: Its matching antigen is unknown.

TCRdb reprocessed the RT-PCR reads via MiXCR and lists one record per CDR3 protein. The sample yields over 750,000 distinct CDR3 sequences, around 20% seen once. The CDR3 totals 16 residues. V was trimmed by 1 base and J by 5 bases, leaving 15 bases between them. Germline V gene data show CDR1 as MDHEN and CDR2 as SYDVKM. The TCR comes from a man over 45 who received an inactivated influenza vaccine. The chain links TRBV28 to TRBJ2-1; D not certain. The sample was PBMCs from blood, taken roughly 5 days after vaccination. CDR3 loop: CASSLYQRPYNNEQFF. The CDR3 DNA reads as TGTGCCAGCAGTTTATACCAGAGACCTTACAACAATGAGCAGTTCTTC. The entire variable domain, with the rest obtained from reference TRBV28 and TRBJ2-1, is as follows: DVKVTQSSRYLVKRTGEKVFLECVQDMDHENMFWYRQDPGLGLRLIYFSYDVKMKEKGDIPEGYSVSREKKERFSLILESASTNQTSMYLCASSLYQRPYNNEQFFGPGTRLTVL.